This entry lists 23 T cell receptor beta chains sequenced from one sample in a study of blood T cell repertoires in COVID-19. Data came from immunoSEQ multiplex PCR; TCRdb stores just in-frame clones and leaves some out. The table includes 170,000 or so clones, around 89% detected once. Input material: PBMCs or T cells enriched from blood (not recorded which). These receptors all stem from a woman in her forties or fifties who had recovered from COVID-19.

This clone has a single count. V and J are TRBV5-1 and TRBJ1-2; weak D call: TRBD1 (5 bases). Germline V lookup: CDR1 SGHRS, CDR2 YFSETQ. Deletions cut 0 bases from V and 8 bases from J, with 17 bases between. The length of the CDR3 is 15 residues. This CDR3 reads CASSLATSHQGGYTF. CDR3 DNA sequence: TGCGCCAGCAGCTTGGCCACATCACATCAGGGAGGCTACACCTTC.

This sequence joins TRBV30 and TRBJ2-6; no clear D gene. In germline, CDR1 is GTSNPN, CDR2 SVGIG (reference sequence). V was clipped by 0 bases and J by 0 bases, with 6 bases between them. The CDR3 consists of 15 residues. The CDR3 reads CAWSVTRSGANVLTF. The CDR3 region has the DNA TGTGCCTGGAGTGTAACTCGCTCTGGGGCCAACGTCCTGACTTTC. The full variable domain, rest sourced from reference TRBV30 and TRBJ2-6, is SQTIHQWPATLVQPVGSPLSLECTVEGTSNPNLYWYRQAAGRGLQLLFYSVGIGQISSEVPQNLSASRPQDRQFILSSKKLLLSDSGFYLCAWSVTRSGANVLTFGAGSRLTVL.

V gene TRBV27 combines with J gene TRBJ1-5; 7 positions agree with TRBD1. After removal of 3 bases from V and 3 bases from J, the junction contained 2 bases not matched to a gene. CDR1 is MNHEY, CDR2 SMNVEV, per germline (reference sequence). The CDR3 is 14 residues long. The CDR3: CASSLGQFNQPQHF. CDR3 in DNA: TGTGCCAGCAGTTTGGGACAGTTCAATCAGCCCCAGCATTTT.

This clone showed up many times. This chain uses TRBV28 with TRBJ2-7; 8 positions match TRBD1. This CDR3 spans 13 amino acids. Germline V gives CDR1 MDHEN, CDR2 SYDVKM. With 10 bases clipped from V and 7 bases from J, the junction kept 12 bases outside the gene matches. Here the CDR3 reads CAIRRTGRKEQYF. Here the CDR3 DNA reads TGTGCCATACGAAGGACAGGGAGGAAGGAGCAGTACTTC.

The chain is built from TRBV4-3 and TRBJ1-1; TRBD1 matches 8 bases. Germline V gives CDR1 LGHNA, CDR2 YSLEER. The CDR3 spans 15 residues. The V segment lost 1 base and the J segment 2 bases; nucleotides outside the gene matches: 3. CDR3 bases: TGCGCCAGCAGCCAAGTAGGACAGGGAAACACTGAAGCTTTCTTT. It codes for CASSQVGQGNTEAFF.

V is TRBV29-1 and J is TRBJ2-7; D perhaps matches TRBD1 (5 bases). There are 15 residues in the CDR3. V lost 1 base to trimming and J lost 2 bases, with 15 bases between them. Germline CDR1 SQVTM, CDR2 ANQGSEA. CDR3 region: CSVEGGRQNAYEQYF. DNA of the CDR3: TGCAGCGTTGAAGGGGGCCGGCAGAACGCCTACGAGCAGTACTTC.

V and J are TRBV24-1 and TRBJ2-1, with TRBD1 matching 10 bases. The germline V gene has CDR1 KGHDR and CDR2 SFDVKD. V lost 2 bases to trimming and J lost 6 bases; unmatched junction nucleotides: 3. This CDR3 is 15 amino acids long. Here the CDR3 DNA reads TGTGCCACCAGTGATTCCGGGACAGGGGCCAATGAGCAGTTCTTC. The encoded protein is CATSDSGTGANEQFF.

The chain employs TRBV12-5 and TRBJ2-3; 8 nucleotides match TRBD2. The CDR3 has 14 residues. Germline V gene lookup returns CDR1 LGHNT and CDR2 FRNRAP. V dropped 1 base and J dropped 6; count of bases not matched to a gene: 3. Here the CDR3 DNA reads TGTGCTAGTGGTTTGGATAGCGGGGTTGATACGCAGTATTTT. Encoded protein: CASGLDSGVDTQYF.

The rearrangement uses TRBV9 and TRBJ2-2, with a weak D call TRBD2 (5 bases). Per germline, CDR1 SGDLS and CDR2 YYNGEE. V was clipped by 0 bases and J by 1 base, with 7 bases between them. There are 15 residues in the CDR3. Here the CDR3 DNA reads TGTGCCAGCAGCGTAGTTCGGGGGAACACCGGGGAGCTGTTTTTT. Residues: CASSVVRGNTGELFF.

This chain uses TRBV4-3 with TRBJ2-2, with unresolved D. Germline CDR1 and CDR2: LGHNA and YSLEER. This CDR3 region has 15 residues. V was pared by 0 bases and J by 5 bases, with 10 bases between. The CDR3 region has the DNA TGCGCCAGCAGCCAAGAGAACGGGTGGACCGGGGAGCTGTTTTTT. As protein: CASSQENGWTGELFF.

This clone was counted a few times. This chain joins TRBV4-3 and TRBJ1-5; the D is unclear. The CDR3 runs to 13 residues. The germline V gene encodes CDR1 LGHNA and CDR2 YSLEER. Trimming took 4 bases from V and 6 from J, leaving 10 bases between them. CDR3 bases: TGCGCCAGCAGCCCGGGATTGATTCAGCCCCAGCATTTT. Protein sequence: CASSPGLIQPQHF.

The genes are TRBV5-5 and TRBJ2-7, with 9 bases fitting TRBD2. The CDR3 is 15 amino acids. With V trimmed by 1 base and J by 6 bases, 8 bases remained unmatched. Looked up from germline, CDR1 is SGHKS and CDR2 is YYEKEE (reference sequence). The CDR3 region is CASSLSGTSFFEQYF. In DNA, the CDR3 is TGTGCCAGCAGCTTGTCAGGGACTAGCTTTTTCGAGCAGTACTTC.

This clone occurred a few times. The V and J genes are TRBV19 and TRBJ1-6; D uncertain. V was clipped by 1 base and J by 10 bases, with 8 bases between them. Germline CDR1 is LNHDA and CDR2 is SQIVND (reference sequence). The CDR3 is 13 amino acids. The CDR3 DNA reads TGTGCCAGTAGTATAGTTCGGGAGTCACCCCTCCACTTT. Protein sequence: CASSIVRESPLHF.

V usage is TRBV7-8 and J usage is TRBJ1-1; D uncertain. This CDR3 region has 13 residues. Germline V gene data show CDR1 as SGHVS and CDR2 as FQNEAQ. V was shortened by 3 bases and J by 1 base, with 6 bases between the two germline ends. This CDR3 is CASSLRQNTEAFF. CDR3 nucleotides: TGTGCCAGCAGCTTGCGGCAGAACACTGAAGCTTTCTTT.

This sequence joins TRBV9 and TRBJ2-7; 8 bases are shared with TRBD2. The V gene's germline CDR1 is SGDLS and CDR2 YYNGEE. Losses at the gene ends were 4 bases for V and 6 bases for J; bases not matched to a gene: 12. This CDR3 is 15 amino acids long. CDR3 bases: TGTGCCAGCAGCCCGGTGGGTAGCGGGGTAAGCGAGCAGTACTTC. Its protein product is CASSPVGSGVSEQYF.

The chain combines TRBV7-3 with TRBJ1-2, with D tentatively TRBD1 (6 bases). Trimming took off 4 bases at V and 6 bases at J, with 21 bases between the two ends. In germline, CDR1 is SGHTA, CDR2 FQGTGA. The CDR3 is 16 amino acids. The CDR3 here is CASSYLQDTGLNGYTF. The CDR3 region has the DNA TGTGCCAGCAGCTATCTACAAGACACAGGGCTCAATGGCTACACCTTC.

Only a few counts were recorded for this clone. The gene calls are TRBV4-1 and TRBJ2-5, with 11 bases that match TRBD1. Germline lookup yields CDR1 MGHRA and CDR2 YSYEKL. The ends lost 3 bases at V and 5 bases at J; junction bases unmatched: 5. This CDR3 contains 15 residues. This CDR3 is CASSQAGTGGETQYF. In nucleotides, the CDR3 is TGCGCCAGCAGCCAGGCCGGGACAGGGGGTGAGACCCAGTACTTC.

Details on this clone: Other DNA sequences in the sample encode the same CDR3. The chain couples TRBV5-1 to TRBJ2-7, with a weak D call TRBD1 (6 bases). Germline V CDR1 and CDR2: SGHRS, YFSETQ. V lost 0 bases to trimming and J lost 10 bases, with 11 bases between them. This CDR3 has 12 residues. The CDR3 bases are TGCGCCAGCAGCTTGGTGGCAGGGGAACAGTACTTC. Translating gives CASSLVAGEQYF.

The chain has TRBV6-2 or TRBV6-3 and TRBJ2-3; perhaps TRBD1 as D (6 bases). In germline, CDR1 is MNHEY, CDR2 SVGEGT. V was shortened by 6 bases and J by 2 bases, with 12 bases between the two germline ends. The CDR3 runs to 14 residues. The CDR3 bases are TGTGCCAGCAGCCCCCACAGGGACACAGATACGCAGTATTTT. It is translated as CASSPHRDTDTQYF.

The chain combines TRBV5-1 with TRBJ2-3; 10 bases fit TRBD2. Germline-derived CDR1 and CDR2 are SGHRS and YFSETQ. The CDR3 length is 17 residues. Unmatched junction bases numbered 8, after V lost 3 bases and J lost 1 base. The DNA of the CDR3 is TGCGCCAGCAGCTCAGCGGGAGGGGGGATTCGCACAGATACGCAGTATTTT. It codes for CASSSAGGGIRTDTQYF.

The chain carries TRBV6-5 and TRBJ2-7; TRBD1 agrees at 11 bases. The length of the CDR3 is 15 residues. Losses at the gene ends were 6 bases for V and 3 bases for J; bases not matched to a gene: 7. CDR1 and CDR2 (germline): MNHEY, SVGAGI. The CDR3 is CASRKDRGPVYEQYF. The CDR3 DNA is TGTGCCAGCAGGAAGGACAGGGGGCCGGTCTACGAGCAGTACTTC.

V is TRBV11-1 and J is TRBJ2-6; TRBD1 might be the D (5 bases). In germline, CDR1 is SGHAT, CDR2 FQDESV (reference sequence). V gave up 5 bases and J gave up 0 bases, with 11 bases separating them. CDR3 length: 16 residues. The CDR3 is CASSPRQNSGANVLTF. Written as DNA, the CDR3 is TGTGCCAGCAGCCCACGACAGAACTCTGGGGCCAACGTCCTGACTTTC.

The chain uses TRBV3-1 (or the pseudogene TRBV3-2) and TRBJ1-4, with D maybe TRBD1 (5 bases). The germline V gene has CDR1 LGHDT and CDR2 YNNKEL (reference sequence). There are 15 residues in the CDR3. The V end was cut by 4 bases, the J end by 0 bases, with 9 bases between. The CDR3 coding sequence is TGTGCCAGCAGCCGACTGACAGCAACTAATGAAAAACTGTTTTTT. Translated: CASSRLTATNEKLFF.